One sample yielded the 16 T cell receptor beta chains listed below, sequenced in a study of human T cells and chemical hapten exposure. Described time point: pre-sensitization, week 0. The sample's treatment: therapeutic diphenylcyclopropenone sensitization with weekly scalp DPC. Each CDR3 protein is one row after TCRdb ran MiXCR on the RACE reads. The sample holds 57,000 or so distinct CDR3 sequences, roughly 12% seen once. Sequencing was performed on whole blood, taken in connection with sensitization to the hapten diphenylcyclopropenone (DPC). Receptor source: a woman in her thirties or forties with alopecia areata. Some clones in this sample may be carry-over from other donors' samples.

In this sample, this clonotype turned up many times. The gene calls are TRBV20-1 and TRBJ1-1; no reliable D call. The CDR3 covers 16 residues. The V gene lost 3 bases and the J gene lost 1 base, with 18 bases spanning the gap. Germline lookup yields CDR1 DFQATT and CDR2 SNEGSKA (reference sequence). This CDR3 is CSASLWSPMGNTEAFF. As DNA, the CDR3 is TGCAGTGCTAGCCTATGGTCACCGATGGGGAACACTGAAGCTTTCTTT.

This clonotype showed up many times. This chain joins TRBV10-3 and TRBJ2-3; maybe TRBD1 (6 bases). Per the germline V gene, CDR1 is ENHRY and CDR2 is SYGVKD. There are 12 residues in the CDR3. V shed 6 bases and J shed 10 bases, with 14 bases lying between them. CDR3 nucleotide sequence: TGTGCCATCAGGGGAGAACAGGGACCGCAGTATTTT. Translated: CAIRGEQGPQYF.

V is TRBV23-1 and J is TRBJ2-7; the match to TRBD1 covers 7 bases. TRBV23-1 is sorted into the ORF group, with uncertain function. This CDR3 region has 18 residues. J was trimmed by 2 bases and V by 6 bases; bases with no gene match: 19. The CDR3 DNA sequence: TGCGCCAGCAGACGTGCGACCCCTCGAGGGGGCGACCCCTACGAGCAGTACTTC. It encodes CASRRATPRGGDPYEQYF.

The J gene is TRBJ2-1, the V gene TRBV7-9; TRBD2 matches 16 bases. The CDR3 is 18 residues long. The V gene's germline CDR1 is SEHNR and CDR2 FQNEAQ (reference sequence). Trimming at V came to 2 bases and at J to 1 base, leaving 2 bases not matched to a gene. The CDR3 DNA sequence: TGTGCCAGCAGCTTATCGGGACTAGCGGGAGGGTCCTACAATGAGCAGTTCTTC. The encoded protein is CASSLSGLAGGSYNEQFF.

This clonotype was counted at least ten times. The chain carries TRBV20-1 and TRBJ1-5; TRBD1 matches at 11 bases. The CDR3 is 16 residues long. Germline lookup yields CDR1 DFQATT and CDR2 SNEGSKA (reference sequence). V lost 6 bases and J lost 6; bases outside the gene matches: 13. As DNA, the CDR3 is TGCAGTGCAGGCCTCGGGACAGGGGGTTCAAGTCAGCCCCAGCATTTT. Translation: CSAGLGTGGSSQPQHF.

The chain has TRBV19 and TRBJ2-6, with D unclear. With 5 bases removed from V and 0 bases from J, the gap between germline ends came to 17 bases. CDR3 length: 18 residues. Germline values: CDR1 LNHDA, CDR2 SQIVND (reference sequence). CDR3 nucleotide sequence: TGTGCCAGTAGTCCCATTCACCTCCAGAGCTCTGGGGCCAACGTCCTGACTTTC. As protein: CASSPIHLQSSGANVLTF.

This clonotype was seen at least ten times. This rearrangement joins TRBV10-1 to TRBJ1-1; TRBD1 might be the D (5 bases). Germline CDR1 WNHNN, CDR2 SYGVQD (reference sequence). CDR3 length: 13 amino acids. V was pared by 6 bases and J by 1 base, with 9 bases between. CDR3 amino acids: CASSLTGNTEAFF. The CDR3 DNA sequence: TGCGCCAGCAGCTTAACAGGGAACACTGAAGCTTTCTTT.

Ten or more counts support this clonotype. This chain joins TRBV18 and TRBJ2-7; the D is unclear. Germline lookup yields CDR1 KGHSH and CDR2 LQKENI. This CDR3 has 14 amino acids. Trimming took off 5 bases at V and 2 bases at J, with 13 bases between the two ends. CDR3 protein: CASSSDHGAYEQYF. The CDR3, as DNA: TGTGCCAGCTCATCCGATCATGGGGCCTACGAGCAGTACTTC.

The V call is TRBV7-2, the J call TRBJ1-4; D is perhaps TRBD1 (6 bases). V was clipped by 5 bases and J by 8 bases, with 15 bases between them. CDR1 is SGHTA, CDR2 FQGNSA, per germline. The CDR3 covers 14 residues. The CDR3 sequence: CASSPTGAGEKLFF. The CDR3 DNA is TGTGCCAGCAGCCCGACGGGGGCAGGAGAAAAACTGTTTTTT.

This clonotype was recorded at least ten times. The genes are TRBV29-1 and TRBJ1-2, with D perhaps TRBD1 (6 bases). The CDR3 loop spans 12 amino acids. From germline, CDR1 is SQVTM and CDR2 ANQGSEA. Trimming removed 5 bases from V and 7 bases from J, with 14 bases in between. This chain's CDR3 is CSVLPQGFGYTF. CDR3 bases: TGCAGCGTTCTCCCACAGGGTTTTGGCTACACCTTC.

This clonotype showed up many times. The DNA of the CDR3 is TGTGCCAGCAGACCGGTTGGCCTTGGCTCACCCCTCCACTTT. Translation gives CASRPVGLGSPLHF. The chain has TRBV12-3 or TRBV12-4 and TRBJ1-6, with D hard to call. With 6 bases removed from V and 10 bases from J, the gap between germline ends came to 16 bases. There are 14 residues in the CDR3.

This clonotype was seen ten or more times. The V and J genes are TRBV3-1 and TRBJ1-4; the D is unclear. The CDR3 loop spans 16 amino acids. CDR1 and CDR2 (germline): LGHDT, YNNKEL (reference sequence). V was cut by 0 bases and J by 3 bases, with 11 bases left in between. CDR3 bases: TGTGCCAGCAGCCAAGATTGGAGAGAACCTAATGAAAAACTGTTTTTT. Translating gives CASSQDWREPNEKLFF.

This clonotype was counted between two and nine times. The chain links TRBV11-2 to TRBJ2-7; D unresolved. This CDR3 is 12 amino acids long. The germline gives CDR1 SGHAT, CDR2 FQNNGV. V lost 3 bases to trimming and J lost 5 bases, with 8 bases between them. The CDR3 sequence: CASSFIRDEQYF. The CDR3 DNA reads TGTGCCAGCAGCTTCATAAGGGACGAGCAGTACTTC.

This clonotype appeared many times. At one end the junction does not follow the germline gene, possibly because of a read error. The V gene is TRBV9, the J gene TRBJ1-1, with unresolved D. The CDR3 sequence is 13 residues long. Germline CDR1 is SGDLS and CDR2 is YYNGEE. The CDR3 region is CASSKTVNTEAFF. Written as DNA, the CDR3 is TGTGCCAGCAGCAAAACAGTGAATACTGAAGCTTTCTTT.

The V call is TRBV5-6, the J call TRBJ2-2, with a weak D call TRBD2 (5 bases). Trimming removed 1 base from V and 4 bases from J, with 11 bases in between. Germline CDR1 and CDR2: SGHDT and YYEEEE. The CDR3 is 15 amino acids. CDR3 protein: CASSLRGRTTGELFF. The DNA of the CDR3 is TGTGCCAGCAGCTTGAGAGGGCGTACCACCGGGGAGCTGTTTTTT. The full variable domain, its missing parts supplied by reference TRBV5-6 and TRBJ2-2, is DAGVTQSPTHLIKTRGQQVTLRCSPKSGHDTVSWYQQALGQGPQFIFQYYEEEERQRGNFPDRFSGHQFPNYSSELNVNALLLGDSALYLCASSLRGRTTGELFFGEGSRLTVL.

The sample holds many counts of this clonotype. The chain uses TRBV15 and TRBJ1-1; D not resolved. Trimming shortened V by 1 base and J by 2 bases, and 11 bases separated the two germline ends. Germline CDR1 and CDR2: LNHNV and YYDKDF (reference sequence). The CDR3 runs 15 residues. CDR3: CATSRGFGSNTEAFF. The CDR3 coding sequence is TGTGCCACCAGCAGAGGGTTCGGCTCAAACACTGAAGCTTTCTTT.